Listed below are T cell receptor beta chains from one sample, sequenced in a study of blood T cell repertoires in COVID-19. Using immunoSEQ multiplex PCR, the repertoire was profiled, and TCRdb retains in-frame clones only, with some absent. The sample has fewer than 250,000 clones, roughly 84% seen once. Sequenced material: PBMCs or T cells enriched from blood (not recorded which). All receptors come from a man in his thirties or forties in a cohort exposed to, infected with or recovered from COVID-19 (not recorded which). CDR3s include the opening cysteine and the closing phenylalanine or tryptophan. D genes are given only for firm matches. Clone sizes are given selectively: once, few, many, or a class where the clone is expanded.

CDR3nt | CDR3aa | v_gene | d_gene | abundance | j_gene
TGTGCCAGCAGCCGACAGGGGACGGGCAACGAGCAGTACTTC | CASSRQGTGNEQYF | TRBV27 | TRBD1 | NA | TRBJ2-7
TGCGCCAGCAGCCAAGGCCAGGGACTAGCGGGAGCGGAATTCACAGATACGCAGTATTTT | CASSQGQGLAGAEFTDTQYF | TRBV4-3 | TRBD2 | NA | TRBJ2-3
TGCAGTGCTAGTATTTCAGGTCTAAGCGGGGAGCTGTTTTTT | CSASISGLSGELFF | TRBV20-1 | NA | NA | TRBJ2-2
TGCGCCAGCAGCTTGGTGGGGACAGGATCCTCTGGAAACACCATATATTTT | CASSLVGTGSSGNTIYF | TRBV5-1 | TRBD1 | NA | TRBJ1-3
TGTGCCAGCCAGGGAAGCAATCAGCCCCAGCATTTT | CASQGSNQPQHF | TRBV6-4 | NA | few | TRBJ1-5
TGTGCCAGCAGCTTGGGCCCCTACGGACGGGTAGGGGGCGAGGATACGCAGTATTTT | CASSLGPYGRVGGEDTQYF | TRBV5-8 | TRBD1 | NA | TRBJ2-3
TGTGCCAGCAGCCTGACAGGGAATAGCAATCAGCCCCAGCATTTT | CASSLTGNSNQPQHF | TRBV3-1/TRBV3-2 | TRBD1 | NA | TRBJ1-5
TGTGCCAGCAGTTATACATCAGGGGGCAGTCAGCCCCAGCATTTT | CASSYTSGGSQPQHF | TRBV6-2/TRBV6-3 | TRBD1 | NA | TRBJ1-5
TGTGCCAGCAGCCAAGAATTGGAATCTCTCAGGGGAGATACGCAGTATTTT | CASSQELESLRGDTQYF | TRBV3-1/TRBV3-2 | NA | once | TRBJ2-3
TGTGCCAGTAGTAGTGTTGGCCCTCCCTACGAGCAGTACTTC | CASSSVGPPYEQYF | TRBV19 | NA | NA | TRBJ2-7
TGTGCCAGCAGTTGGGGGAGGGGCGATAATGAAAAACTGTTTTTT | CASSWGRGDNEKLFF | TRBV28 | NA | NA | TRBJ1-4
TGTGCCAGCAGCCACCTCTACGAGCAGTACTTC | CASSHLYEQYF | TRBV14 | NA | NA | TRBJ2-7
TGTGCCATCAGTGCAGGGGCTAATGAAAAACTGTTTTTT | CAISAGANEKLFF | TRBV10-3 | NA | NA | TRBJ1-4
TGTGCCAGCAGCGTAGGGACAGGGCCGATTCAGACGCAGTATTTT | CASSVGTGPIQTQYF | TRBV9 | TRBD1 | NA | TRBJ2-3
TGTGCCAGCACCCCGGGGACTAACTATGGCTACACCTTC | CASTPGTNYGYTF | TRBV9 | NA | NA | TRBJ1-2
TGTGCCAGTAGTATGGGCACAACTAGCGAGCAGTACTTC | CASSMGTTSEQYF | TRBV19 | NA | NA | TRBJ2-7
TGTGCCAGCAGCTTAAAGCCCCAGACCCAGTACTTC | CASSLKPQTQYF | TRBV13 | NA | once | TRBJ2-5
TGTGCCAGTAGTCTTCGACAGGGCTGTGCCTACGAGCAGTACTTC | CASSLRQGCAYEQYF | TRBV19 | TRBD1 | once | TRBJ2-7
TGTGCCAGCAGCTTGGGACTGGGCGTCAGGGGGCAGGACGAGCAGTACTTC | CASSLGLGVRGQDEQYF | TRBV7-2 | TRBD1 | NA | TRBJ2-7
TGCGCCAGTTCCACAACAGGGGGCGGATCACCCCTCCACTTT | CASSTTGGGSPLHF | TRBV10-2 | TRBD1 | NA | TRBJ1-6
TGTGCCAGCAGCTTAGCTCCCGTAGCGGGAGGGACCTACAATGAGCAGTTCTTC | CASSLAPVAGGTYNEQFF | TRBV11-3 | TRBD2 | once | TRBJ2-1
TGTGCCAGCAGTGAAGCGCTTGGGGGGGCGTTGGGTCGGAATTCACCCCTCCACTTT | CASSEALGGALGRNSPLHF | TRBV6-1 | NA | NA | TRBJ1-6
TGTGCCAGCAGCCCAATTGGACAGGGGACGTCCGAGCAGTACTTC | CASSPIGQGTSEQYF | TRBV5-5 | TRBD1 | NA | TRBJ2-7
TGTGCCAGTAGTCTGGGACAGGGCATCACAGATACGCAGTATTTT | CASSLGQGITDTQYF | TRBV19 | TRBD1 | NA | TRBJ2-3
TGTGCCAGCAGTAAAACAGGTTTTAACTACGAGCAGTACTTC | CASSKTGFNYEQYF | TRBV5-6 | NA | few | TRBJ2-7
TGTGCCAGCAGTGACAGGATTCAGCCCCAGCATTTT | CASSDRIQPQHF | TRBV2 | NA | NA | TRBJ1-5
TGTGCCAGCAGTTTACAGCAAAGCACTAGCGGGAGGGTTTCAGATACGCAGTATTTT | CASSLQQSTSGRVSDTQYF | TRBV28 | TRBD2 | NA | TRBJ2-3
TGTGCCAGCAGTTCCAAAGGCGGAACTGAAGCTTTCTTT | CASSSKGGTEAFF | TRBV27 | NA | NA | TRBJ1-1
TGCGCCAGCAGCCAGACCCCGCGGGACAGGGTACGTGGCTACACCTTC | CASSQTPRDRVRGYTF | TRBV4-1 | TRBD1 | NA | TRBJ1-2
TGTGCCAGCTCGTGGGACACCTCCACGCAGTATTTT | CASSWDTSTQYF | TRBV9 | NA | NA | TRBJ2-3
TGTGCCAGCTGTGGGTCCCTTTCAGGGGAGAAGGATAATTCACCCCTCCACTTT | CASCGSLSGEKDNSPLHF | TRBV6-1 | NA | NA | TRBJ1-6
TGTGCCAGTAGTATAGTGAAGCTAGTTGTGAATCAGCCCCAGCATTTT | CASSIVKLVVNQPQHF | TRBV19 | NA | NA | TRBJ1-5
TGTGCCAGCAGTTTATCACGGGGGGACCCCAATCAGCCCCAGCATTTT | CASSLSRGDPNQPQHF | TRBV27 | NA | NA | TRBJ1-5
TGTGCCAGCAGCGTCGGACAGGGAGGTTCCTACAATGAGCAGTTCTTC | CASSVGQGGSYNEQFF | TRBV13 | TRBD1 | NA | TRBJ2-1
TGTGCCAGCAGCACGGGGGTAGACCCCTATGGCTACACCTTC | CASSTGVDPYGYTF | TRBV5-6 | NA | NA | TRBJ1-2
TGTGCCAGCAGCGTGGGACAGGGGAACACTGAAGCTTTCTTT | CASSVGQGNTEAFF | TRBV9 | TRBD1 | NA | TRBJ1-1
TGTGCCAGCTCACCACTATCTGGCAGTGTCAATGAAAAACTGTTTTTT | CASSPLSGSVNEKLFF | TRBV18 | NA | NA | TRBJ1-4